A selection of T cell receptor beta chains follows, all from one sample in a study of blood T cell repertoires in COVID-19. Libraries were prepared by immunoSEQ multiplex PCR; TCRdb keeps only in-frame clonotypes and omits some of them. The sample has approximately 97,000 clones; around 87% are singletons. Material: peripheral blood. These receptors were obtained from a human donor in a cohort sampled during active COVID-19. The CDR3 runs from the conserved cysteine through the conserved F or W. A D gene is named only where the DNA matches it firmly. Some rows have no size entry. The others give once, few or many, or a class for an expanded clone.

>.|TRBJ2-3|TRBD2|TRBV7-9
CASSFGLAGVGGADTQYF
TGTGCCAGCAGCTTCGGGCTAGCGGGAGTTGGTGGAGCAGATACGCAGTATTTT
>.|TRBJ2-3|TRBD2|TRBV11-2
CASGDWTSGSADTQYF
TGTGCCAGCGGGGATTGGACTAGCGGGAGTGCAGATACGCAGTATTTT
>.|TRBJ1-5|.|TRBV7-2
CASSLRSFNQPQHF
TGTGCCAGCAGCTTACGGTCTTTCAATCAGCCCCAGCATTTT
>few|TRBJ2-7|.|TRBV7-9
CASEGDVYEQYF
TGTGCCAGCGAGGGCGACGTATACGAGCAGTACTTC
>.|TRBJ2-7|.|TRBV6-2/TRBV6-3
CASSIAYEQYF
TGTGCCAGCAGCATAGCCTACGAGCAGTACTTC
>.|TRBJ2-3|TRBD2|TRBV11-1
CASSSGVSGRTDTQYF
TGTGCCAGCAGCTCCGGGGTTAGCGGGCGCACAGATACGCAGTATTTT
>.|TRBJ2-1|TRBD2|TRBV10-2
CASSEPGTSGSGYNEQFF
TGCGCCAGCAGTGAACCGGGGACTAGCGGGAGTGGGTACAATGAGCAGTTCTTC
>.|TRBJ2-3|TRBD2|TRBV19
CASETTSFTDTQYF
TGTGCCAGTGAGACGACTAGCTTCACAGATACGCAGTATTTT
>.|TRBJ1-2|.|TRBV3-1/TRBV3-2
CASSQARGYGYTF
TGTGCCAGCAGCCAAGCCAGGGGCTATGGCTACACCTTC
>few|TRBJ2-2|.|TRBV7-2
CASSFVQVTGELFF
TGTGCCAGCAGCTTTGTACAAGTCACCGGGGAGCTGTTTTTT
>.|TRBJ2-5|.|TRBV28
CASSPGHGGQETQYF
TGTGCCAGCAGTCCGGGACATGGAGGCCAAGAGACCCAGTACTTC
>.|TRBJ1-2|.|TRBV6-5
CASSRTENYGYTF
TGTGCCAGCAGCCGAACAGAGAACTATGGCTACACCTTC
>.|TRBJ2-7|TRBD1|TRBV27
CASSRGGDRGLAEQYF
TGTGCCAGCAGTCGCGGTGGGGACAGGGGTTTGGCCGAGCAGTACTTC
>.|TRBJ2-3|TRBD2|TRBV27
CASSLFSGRGTDTQYF
TGTGCCAGCAGTTTATTTAGCGGGAGGGGGACAGATACGCAGTATTTT
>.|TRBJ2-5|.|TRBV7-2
CASSFDRGIQETQYF
TGTGCCAGCAGCTTCGATAGGGGGATCCAAGAGACCCAGTACTTC
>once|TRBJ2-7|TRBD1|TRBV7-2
CASSFNGQVEYEQYF
TGTGCCAGCAGCTTTAACGGACAGGTAGAATACGAGCAGTACTTC
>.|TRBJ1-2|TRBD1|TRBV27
CASSPTGGIGHYGYTF
TGTGCCAGCAGCCCGACAGGGGGTATCGGTCACTATGGCTACACCTTC
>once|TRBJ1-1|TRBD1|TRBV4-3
CASSQAITGGVTEAFF
TGCGCCAGCAGCCAGGCGATTACAGGGGGCGTTACTGAAGCTTTCTTT
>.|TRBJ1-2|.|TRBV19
CASSAQAQNYGYTF
TGTGCCAGTAGTGCACAGGCCCAGAACTATGGCTACACCTTC
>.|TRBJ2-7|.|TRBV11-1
CASSSNYEQYF
TGTGCCAGCAGCTCCAACTACGAGCAGTACTTC
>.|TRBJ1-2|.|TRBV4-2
CASSQPQGSTSYGYTF
TGTGCCAGCAGCCAGCCCCAGGGTTCAACCTCCTATGGCTACACCTTC
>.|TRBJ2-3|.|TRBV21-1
CASSNDSGQGNGTDTQYF
TGTGCCAGCAGCAACGATTCCGGACAGGGTAACGGCACAGATACGCAGTATTTT
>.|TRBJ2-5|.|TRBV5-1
CASSLDLQETQYF
TGCGCCAGCAGCTTGGATCTACAAGAGACCCAGTACTTC
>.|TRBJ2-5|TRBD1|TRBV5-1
CASSSAGQGRETQYF
TGCGCCAGCAGCTCGGCGGGACAGGGGAGGGAGACCCAGTACTTC
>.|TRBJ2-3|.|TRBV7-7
CASSSPLAVRIRTDTQYF
TGTGCTAGCAGCTCTCCCCTTGCGGTAAGGATTCGCACAGATACGCAGTATTTT
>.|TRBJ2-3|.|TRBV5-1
CASTVEATDTQYF
TGCGCCAGCACCGTAGAAGCCACAGATACGCAGTATTTT
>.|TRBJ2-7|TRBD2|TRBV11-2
CASSSGLAANYEQYF
TGTGCCAGCAGCTCAGGACTAGCGGCAAATTACGAGCAGTACTTC
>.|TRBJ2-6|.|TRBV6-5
CASSPRYSGANVLTF
TGTGCCAGCAGTCCGAGATACTCTGGGGCCAACGTCCTGACTTTC
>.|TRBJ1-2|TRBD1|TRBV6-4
CASRQRLQGARYGYTF
TGTGCCAGCAGGCAACGCCTCCAGGGGGCTAGGTATGGCTACACCTTC
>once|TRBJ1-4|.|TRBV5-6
CASSHQRDKAWTNEKLFF
TGTGCCAGCAGCCACCAGAGGGACAAGGCGTGGACTAATGAAAAACTGTTTTTT
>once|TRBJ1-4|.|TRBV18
CASSPTAGWGEKLFF
TGTGCCAGCTCACCTACGGCAGGGTGGGGTGAAAAACTGTTTTTT
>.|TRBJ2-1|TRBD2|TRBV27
CASSPTTSGSSWGYNEQFF
TGTGCCAGCAGTCCGACGACTAGCGGGAGTTCCTGGGGGTACAATGAGCAGTTCTTC
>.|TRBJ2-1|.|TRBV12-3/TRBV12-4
CASSPVWSREQFF
TGTGCCAGCAGTCCCGTGTGGAGCCGTGAGCAGTTCTTC
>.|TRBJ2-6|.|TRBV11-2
CASSLDRTGANVLTF
TGTGCCAGCAGCTTAGACAGAACTGGGGCCAACGTCCTGACTTTC
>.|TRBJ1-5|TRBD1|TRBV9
CASSARDRGMFKNQPQHF
TGTGCCAGCAGCGCGCGGGACAGGGGAATGTTTAAAAATCAGCCCCAGCATTTT
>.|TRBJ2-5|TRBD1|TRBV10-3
CASRDSPQETQYF
TGTGCCTCCCGGGACAGCCCACAAGAGACCCAGTACTTC
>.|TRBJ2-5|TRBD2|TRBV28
CASSLGWTSGQETQYF
TGTGCCAGCAGTTTGGGATGGACTAGCGGGCAAGAGACCCAGTACTTC
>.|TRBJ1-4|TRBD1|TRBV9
CASSVSGTGNPANEKLFF
TGTGCCAGCAGCGTCTCCGGGACAGGGAATCCGGCTAATGAAAAACTGTTTTTT
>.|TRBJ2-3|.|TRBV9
CASSPRGTSDTQYF
TGTGCCAGCAGCCCAAGAGGGACTTCAGATACGCAGTATTTT
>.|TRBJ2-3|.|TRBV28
CASSFSLSGGSTDTQYF
TGTGCCAGCAGTTTTTCTCTCTCTGGGGGGTCCACAGATACGCAGTATTTT
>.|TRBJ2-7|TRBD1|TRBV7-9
CASSHRDRGYEQYF
TGTGCCAGCAGCCACCGGGACAGGGGGTACGAGCAGTACTTC